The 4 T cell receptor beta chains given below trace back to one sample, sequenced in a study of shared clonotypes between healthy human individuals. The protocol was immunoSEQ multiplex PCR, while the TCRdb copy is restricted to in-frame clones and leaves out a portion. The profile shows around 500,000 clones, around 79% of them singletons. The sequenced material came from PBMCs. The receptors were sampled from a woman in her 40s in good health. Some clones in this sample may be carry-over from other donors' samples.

The CDR3 region is CASTGQASTDTQYF. DNA of the CDR3: TGCGCCAGCACGGGACAAGCTAGCACAGATACGCAGTATTTT. The chain employs TRBV5-1 and TRBJ2-3; weak D call: TRBD1 (6 bases). The CDR3 contains 14 residues. Germline lookup yields CDR1 SGHRS and CDR2 YFSETQ. Trimming cost V 6 bases and J 0 bases, with 11 bases left between them.

CDR3 bases: TGTGCCAGCAGTATTCGGGCGGGCGAGACCCAGTACTTC. Translated, it gives CASSIRAGETQYF. This sequence joins TRBV21-1 and TRBJ2-5; the DNA was not compared with TRBD2, the D call given in the table. TRBV21-1 counts as a pseudogene. The CDR3 runs 13 residues.

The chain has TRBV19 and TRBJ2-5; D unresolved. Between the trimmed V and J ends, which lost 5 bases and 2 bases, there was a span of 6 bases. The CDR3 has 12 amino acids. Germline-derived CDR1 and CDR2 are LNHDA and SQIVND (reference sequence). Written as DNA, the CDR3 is TGTGCCAGTAGTGAGACTCAAGAGACCCAGTACTTC. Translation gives CASSETQETQYF. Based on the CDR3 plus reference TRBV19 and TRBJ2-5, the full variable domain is DGGITQSPKYLFRKEGQNVTLSCEQNLNHDAMYWYRQDPGQGLRLIYYSQIVNDFQKGDIAEGYSVSREKKESFPLTVTSAQKNPTAFYLCASSETQETQYFGPGTRLLVL.

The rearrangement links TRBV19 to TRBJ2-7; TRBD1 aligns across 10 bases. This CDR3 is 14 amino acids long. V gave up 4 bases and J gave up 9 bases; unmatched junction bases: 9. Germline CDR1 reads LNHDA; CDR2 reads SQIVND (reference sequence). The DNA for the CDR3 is TGTGCCAGTAGTACGGGACAGGGGCGTTATCGGCAGTACTTC. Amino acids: CASSTGQGRYRQYF. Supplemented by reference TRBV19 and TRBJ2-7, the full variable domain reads DGGITQSPKYLFRKEGQNVTLSCEQNLNHDAMYWYRQDPGQGLRLIYYSQIVNDFQKGDIAEGYSVSREKKESFPLTVTSAQKNPTAFYLCASSTGQGRYRQYFGPGTRLTVT.